These 18 T cell receptor beta chains were sequenced from one sample in a study of T cell repertoires in cytomegalovirus infection. TCRdb reprocessed the reads via MiXCR and lists one record per CDR3 protein. Seen here are 250,000 to 300,000 distinct CDR3 sequences, less than 25% observed once, and the top ten hold around 20%. Their antigens remain unidentified. The input for sequencing was cultured PBMCs, taken from culture after CMV antigen stimulation. The receptor set was obtained from a human donor in good health (CMV status not recorded). Some clones in this sample may be carry-over from other donors' samples.

V and J are TRBV27 and TRBJ2-7; TRBD2 matches at 8 bases. Germline values: CDR1 MNHEY, CDR2 SMNVEV (reference sequence). The CDR3 is 13 amino acids. V was clipped by 7 bases and J by 3 bases; unmatched bases: 5. In nucleotides, the CDR3 is TGTGCCAGCAAACTGGGGACTAGCTACGAGCAGTACTTC. Its translation is CASKLGTSYEQYF.

This chain links TRBV6-5 with TRBJ2-5; 9 positions match TRBD1. The V segment lost 5 bases and the J segment 7 bases; nucleotides outside the gene matches: 5. CDR1 and CDR2 (germline): MNHEY, SVGAGI. The CDR3 loop spans 13 amino acids. CDR3 in DNA: TGTGCCAGCAGTCCCCCGGGACAGGGGACCCAGTACTTC. It is translated as CASSPPGQGTQYF.

This chain links TRBV20-1 with TRBJ2-2; 11 bases are a match to TRBD2. Looked up from germline, CDR1 is DFQATT and CDR2 is SNEGSKA (reference sequence). The CDR3 is 17 residues long. V gave up 5 bases and J gave up 2 bases; unmatched junction bases: 10. Here the CDR3 reads CSARRLAGSTNTGELFF. In nucleotides, the CDR3 is TGCAGTGCTCGCCGACTAGCGGGGTCTACTAACACCGGGGAGCTGTTTTTT.

This clonotype has just a few counts. CDR3 amino acids: CASRPGQGITGELFF. The DNA of the CDR3 is TGTGCCAGTAGACCCGGACAGGGGATCACCGGGGAGCTGTTTTTT. This rearrangement joins TRBV19 to TRBJ2-2; 9 nucleotides match TRBD1. The CDR3 has 15 residues. Germline V gene lookup returns CDR1 LNHDA and CDR2 SQIVND (reference sequence). J gave up 4 bases and V 6 bases, and 6 bases lay outside the gene matches.

This clonotype has ten or more counts. The chain links TRBV24-1 to TRBJ1-5; TRBD1 matches 10 bases. V gave up 4 bases and J gave up 5 bases; unmatched junction bases: 4. In germline, CDR1 is KGHDR, CDR2 SFDVKD. The CDR3 length is 15 residues. CDR3 sequence: CATSDPGTGDQPQHF. Written as DNA, the CDR3 is TGTGCCACCAGTGACCCCGGGACAGGGGATCAGCCCCAGCATTTT.

The chain has TRBV7-3 and TRBJ1-1; tentative D call: TRBD1 (6 bases). Trimming pared 6 bases from V and 4 bases from J, leaving 12 bases between. Germline values: CDR1 SGHTA, CDR2 FQGTGA. This CDR3 region has 13 residues. The CDR3: CASRSEGGTEAFF. The CDR3 DNA is TGTGCCAGCAGATCCGAGGGGGGCACTGAAGCTTTCTTT.

This clonotype was seen a handful of times. V and J are TRBV25-1 and TRBJ2-3; D unclear. CDR3 size: 10 residues. Germline CDR1 and CDR2: MGHDK and SYGVNS. V was pared by 3 bases and J by 7 bases, with 2 bases between. The CDR3 nucleotides read TGTGCCAGCAGTGACCATACGCAGTATTTT. As protein: CASSDHTQYF.

The chain carries TRBV10-3 and TRBJ1-1, with D uncertain. V was pared by 2 bases and J by 4 bases, with 8 bases between. CDR3 length: 13 amino acids. Germline lookup yields CDR1 ENHRY and CDR2 SYGVKD. The CDR3 nucleotides read TGTGCCATCAGTGAGGAAGGAAGCACTGAAGCTTTCTTT. It translates to CAISEEGSTEAFF.

This chain connects TRBV20-1 to TRBJ2-7; possible D gene TRBD2, 6 bases. V was cut by 2 bases and J by 4 bases, with 9 bases left in between. CDR1 is DFQATT and CDR2 is SNEGSKA in the germline V gene (reference sequence). This CDR3 has 12 residues. The CDR3 here is CSARRAGYEQYF. As DNA, the CDR3 is TGCAGTGCTAGACGGGCGGGGTACGAGCAGTACTTC.

This clonotype was counted only a few times. V is TRBV28 and J is TRBJ1-2; D not certain. Germline CDR1 is MDHEN and CDR2 is SYDVKM. CDR3 length: 14 amino acids. V lost 6 bases and J 4 bases, leaving 15 bases between the germline ends. CDR3 in DNA: TGTGCCAGCAGCCTCGATGCCAGGACCTATGGCTACACCTTC. It is translated as CASSLDARTYGYTF.

The genes are TRBV12-3 or TRBV12-4 and TRBJ1-5; TRBD1 might be the D (5 bases). The CDR3 has 16 amino acids. Trimming stripped 0 bases from V and 6 bases from J, with 15 bases between. CDR3 sequence reads: CASSLAERGFGQPQHF. In DNA form, the CDR3 reads TGTGCCAGCAGTTTAGCGGAGAGGGGTTTCGGTCAGCCCCAGCATTTT.

V usage is TRBV7-9 and J usage is TRBJ2-3; D uncertain. This CDR3 has 14 residues. V lost 5 bases to trimming and J lost 4 bases, with 13 bases between them. Germline assignment: CDR1 SEHNR and CDR2 FQNEAQ (reference sequence). CDR3 bases: TGTGCCAGCAGCACCGCGCTGACCCCAGATACGCAGTATTTT. It translates to CASSTALTPDTQYF.

In this sample, this clonotype turned up a few times. The V call is TRBV28, the J call TRBJ1-5, with 9 bases aligning to TRBD1. The CDR3 runs 17 residues. The germline CDR1 and CDR2 sequences are MDHEN and SYDVKM. V lost 1 base and J lost 7; bases outside the gene matches: 11. CDR3 region: CASSLFKGTGYWQPQHF. Here the CDR3 DNA reads TGTGCCAGCAGTTTATTCAAAGGGACAGGGTATTGGCAGCCCCAGCATTTT. Filled out from reference TRBV28 and TRBJ1-5, the complete variable domain reads DVKVTQSSRYLVKRTGEKVFLECVQDMDHENMFWYRQDPGLGLRLIYFSYDVKMKEKGDIPEGYSVSREKKERFSLILESASTNQTSMYLCASSLFKGTGYWQPQHFGDGTRLSIL.

V is TRBV7-2 and J is TRBJ1-5, with D hard to call. The length of the CDR3 is 17 residues. CDR1 is SGHTA and CDR2 is FQGNSA in the germline V gene. V shed 5 bases and J shed 2 bases, with 19 bases lying between them. This CDR3 is CASSIRLGGLGNQPQHF. In nucleotides, the CDR3 is TGTGCCAGCAGCATACGACTCGGCGGCTTGGGCAATCAGCCCCAGCATTTT.

This chain links TRBV12-3 or TRBV12-4 with TRBJ2-1, with D possibly being TRBD1 (5 bases). Trimming shortened V by 11 bases and J by 3 bases, and 11 bases separated the two germline ends. The CDR3 has 12 amino acids. CDR3 amino acids: CAAKDSYNEQFF. DNA of the CDR3: TGTGCCGCTAAAGACAGCTACAATGAGCAGTTCTTC.

The sample holds a few counts of this clonotype. The J gene is TRBJ2-2, the V gene TRBV6-2 or TRBV6-3; D unclear. CDR1 MNHEY and CDR2 SVGEGT come from the germline V gene. The CDR3 contains 15 residues. V was trimmed by 0 bases and J by 3 bases, leaving 8 bases between them. The CDR3 loop reads CASSYSIGYTGELFF. The CDR3 DNA sequence: TGTGCCAGCAGTTACTCGATAGGGTACACCGGGGAGCTGTTTTTT.

At least ten counts were recorded for this clonotype. CDR3 in amino acids: CASSLDSGHYNEQFF. The CDR3 nucleotides are TGTGCCAGCAGCTTAGATTCGGGCCACTACAATGAGCAGTTCTTC. V is TRBV11-2 and J is TRBJ2-1, with D unclear. With 0 bases removed from V and 3 bases from J, the gap between germline ends came to 9 bases. The germline CDR1 and CDR2 sequences are SGHAT and FQNNGV. The CDR3 length is 15 residues. The entire variable domain, with the rest obtained from reference TRBV11-2 and TRBJ2-1, is as follows: EAGVAQSPRYKIIEKRQSVAFWCNPISGHATLYWYQQILGQGPKLLIQFQNNGVVDDSQLPKDRFSAERLKGVDSTLKIQPAKLEDSAVYLCASSLDSGHYNEQFFGPGTRLTVL.

The chain employs TRBV29-1 and TRBJ2-1, with 10 bases identical to TRBD1. V lost 8 bases, J lost 5 bases, and 3 bases stayed unmatched. Per germline, CDR1 SQVTM and CDR2 ANQGSEA. CDR3 size: 12 residues. The CDR3 sequence: CSLGTGDNEQFF. DNA for the CDR3: TGCAGCTTAGGGACAGGGGACAATGAGCAGTTCTTC.